Below are 6 T cell receptor beta chains sequenced from a single sample in a study of cytomegalovirus exposure and HLA in healthy donors. Primers included in the PCR were 60 Vbeta and 13 Jbeta primers. TCRdb's copy holds only in-frame clones and misses some; the assay was immunoSEQ multiplex PCR. This table lists 77,000 or so clones. Material for sequencing was PBMCs. Receptors originate from a man aged 30 to 39 in good health and CMV-seronegative.

The chain couples TRBV4-2 to TRBJ1-1; tentative D call: TRBD1 (5 bases). Deletions cut 0 bases from V and 2 bases from J, with 10 bases between. There are 15 residues in the CDR3. The germline V gene encodes CDR1 LGHNA and CDR2 YNFKEQ. This CDR3 reads CASSQDGHGNTEAFF. The CDR3 DNA is TGTGCCAGCAGCCAAGACGGACACGGTAACACTGAAGCTTTCTTT.

This sequence joins TRBV19 and TRBJ1-1; the D is unclear. The CDR3 sequence is 18 residues long. The ends were cut back, 2 bases at V and 0 bases at J, with 19 bases in the middle. The germline V gene has CDR1 LNHDA and CDR2 SQIVND (reference sequence). The CDR3 loop reads CASSILSGWGTLNTEAFF. The CDR3 DNA follows: TGTGCCAGTAGTATACTTTCGGGGTGGGGAACCTTGAACACTGAAGCTTTCTTT.

The chain combines TRBV7-9 with TRBJ1-4; D not resolved. Germline CDR1 and CDR2: SEHNR and FQNEAQ (reference sequence). The CDR3 loop spans 14 amino acids. V gave up 3 bases and J gave up 4 bases, with 9 bases separating them. CDR3 sequence reads: CASSLQQRNEKLFF. DNA of the CDR3: TGTGCCAGCAGCTTGCAGCAGCGTAATGAAAAACTGTTTTTT.

The chain is built from TRBV27 and TRBJ2-5, with TRBD1 matching over 7 bases. With 1 base clipped from V and 2 bases from J, the junction kept 4 bases outside the gene matches. The germline gives CDR1 MNHEY, CDR2 SMNVEV (reference sequence). The length of the CDR3 is 15 residues. CDR3 sequence (DNA): TGTGCCAGCAGTTTATTGGGGACAGTTCAAGAGACCCAGTACTTC. Translated, it gives CASSLLGTVQETQYF.

The chain links TRBV7-2 to TRBJ1-5; 12 nucleotides line up with TRBD1. Germline V gives CDR1 SGHTA, CDR2 FQGNSA. CDR3 length equals 17 residues. Trimming cost V 7 bases and J 4 bases; bases outside gene matches: 11. The CDR3 here is CASTGTGGLGSNQPQHF. In nucleotides, the CDR3 is TGTGCCAGCACCGGGACAGGGGGCCTCGGAAGTAATCAGCCCCAGCATTTT.

The chain links TRBV9 to TRBJ1-2, with TRBD1 as a possible D gene (5 bases). The CDR3 has 13 residues. Germline V gene sequence: CDR1 SGDLS, CDR2 YYNGEE. Trimming pared 0 bases from V and 5 bases from J, leaving 8 bases between. The DNA of the CDR3 is TGTGCCAGCAGCGTAGGGGCAGGGTATGGCTACACCTTC. Residues: CASSVGAGYGYTF.